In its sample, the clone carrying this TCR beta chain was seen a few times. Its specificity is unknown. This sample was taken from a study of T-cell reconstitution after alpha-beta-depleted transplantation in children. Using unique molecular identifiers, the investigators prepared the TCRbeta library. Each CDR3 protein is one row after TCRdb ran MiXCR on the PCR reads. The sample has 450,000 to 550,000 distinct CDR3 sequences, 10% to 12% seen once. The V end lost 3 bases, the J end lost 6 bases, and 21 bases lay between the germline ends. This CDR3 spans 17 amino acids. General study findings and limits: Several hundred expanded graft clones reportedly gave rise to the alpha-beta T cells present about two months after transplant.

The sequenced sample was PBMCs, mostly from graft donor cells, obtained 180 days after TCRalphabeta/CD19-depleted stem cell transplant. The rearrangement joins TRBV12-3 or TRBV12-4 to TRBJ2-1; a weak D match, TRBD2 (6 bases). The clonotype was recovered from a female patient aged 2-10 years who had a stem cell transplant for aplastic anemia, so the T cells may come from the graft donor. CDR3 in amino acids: CASSFLLSGEPGNEQFF. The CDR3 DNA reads TGTGCCAGCAGTTTTTTACTTTCGGGGGAACCAGGCAATGAGCAGTTCTTC.